The 8 T cell receptor beta chains below all came from one sample that was sequenced in a study of shared clonotypes between healthy human individuals. Here immunoSEQ multiplex PCR was the method, and the copy in TCRdb shows in-frame clones only, minus some. Among some 1,600,000 clones listed, nearly 99% were seen once. The sample comprised naive CD4+ T cells sorted from blood. As to subset: CD45RA+ positively selected. These receptors were collected from a man aged 25 to 40 in good health.

The rearrangement uses TRBV7-6 and TRBJ2-3; TRBD2 matches at 7 bases. Looked up from germline, CDR1 is SGHVS and CDR2 is FNYEAQ. This CDR3 comprises 17 residues. Trimming took 1 base from V and 0 from J; bases not matched to a gene: 7. This CDR3 reads CASSLGSGLSSTDTQYF. The CDR3 DNA reads TGTGCCAGCAGCTTAGGCTCGGGACTATCTAGCACAGATACGCAGTATTTT.

The rearrangement links TRBV7-8 to TRBJ1-5; TRBD1 matches 9 bases. CDR1 is SGHVS, CDR2 FQNEAQ, per germline. The J segment lost 5 bases and the V segment lost 5 bases, leaving 7 bases of the junction unmatched. This CDR3 comprises 15 residues. As DNA, the CDR3 is TGTGCCAGCAGCCCAAACACAGGGGGCCATCAGCCCCAGCATTTT. Residues: CASSPNTGGHQPQHF.

The chain employs TRBV28 and TRBJ2-1; D is tentatively TRBD1 or TRBD2 (7 bases each). Germline CDR1 and CDR2: MDHEN and SYDVKM. Between the trimmed V and J ends, which lost 8 bases and 14 bases, there was a span of 16 bases. This CDR3 is built from 11 residues. The CDR3 bases are TGTGCCAGCCAGGGGGGGCCTTCAGAGTTCTTC. Amino acid sequence: CASQGGPSEFF.

The CDR3 nucleotides read TGTGCCAGCAGTGAAAATCGGCAGGGAAGACAAGAGACCCAGTACTTC. Encoded protein: CASSENRQGRQETQYF. This sequence joins TRBV2 and TRBJ2-5, with D possibly being TRBD1 (5 bases). The CDR3 length is 16 residues. V was cut by 2 bases and J by 2 bases, with 15 bases left in between. The germline V gene has CDR1 SNHLY and CDR2 FYNNEI.

The chain combines TRBV28 with TRBJ2-7; 9 positions match TRBD1. With 1 base clipped from V and 2 bases from J, the junction kept 21 bases outside the gene matches. The CDR3 is made up of 21 amino acids. The germline CDR1 and CDR2 sequences are MDHEN and SYDVKM. The CDR3 reads CASSLLTPPGTGKLPAYEQYF. Here the CDR3 DNA reads TGTGCCAGCAGTTTATTAACCCCCCCCGGGACAGGGAAGCTACCCGCCTACGAGCAGTACTTC.

This chain links TRBV7-2 with TRBJ1-5; 9 bases match TRBD1. The V gene end was trimmed by 5 bases and the J gene end by 7 bases; junction bases not matched to a gene: 6. The CDR3 loop spans 14 amino acids. Germline CDR1 and CDR2: SGHTA and FQGNSA. Here the CDR3 DNA reads TGTGCCAGCAGCCCGAAGACAGGGGGGCAGCCCCAGCATTTT. It yields the protein CASSPKTGGQPQHF.

The chain employs TRBV2 and TRBJ1-1; D is undetermined. CDR3 length: 13 amino acids. The ends were cut back, 8 bases at V and 1 base at J, with 11 bases in the middle. Looked up from germline, CDR1 is SNHLY and CDR2 is FYNNEI. The chain's CDR3 is CASRKQRNTEAFF. The CDR3 DNA reads as TGTGCCAGCCGGAAGCAGCGGAACACTGAAGCTTTCTTT.

The chain uses TRBV5-4 and TRBJ2-7, with TRBD1 matching over 8 bases. V shed 4 bases, J shed 7 bases, and the junction held 7 bases outside the gene matches. The CDR3 totals 13 residues. Per germline, CDR1 SGHNT and CDR2 YYREEE (reference sequence). The CDR3 nucleotides are TGTGCCAGCAGCAAGGACAGGGCCTGGGAGCAGTACTTC. Residues: CASSKDRAWEQYF.